Listed below are T cell receptor beta chains from one sample, sequenced in a study of radiation and T cells in renal cell carcinoma. Clones were read by immunoSEQ multiplex PCR, and TCRdb kept only the in-frame ones, dropping some. The sample gives some 150,000 clones, about 87% of which show up once; roughly 13% is in the top ten. Here the sequenced sample was blood, taken from a patient whose treatment included radiotherapy and nephrectomy. These receptors originate from a woman aged 45-59 years with renal cell carcinoma. Each CDR3 is given with its conserved first and last residue.

j_gene,v_gene,len,CDR3aa
TRBJ2-1,TRBV4-2,14,CASSHPGLAPEQFF
TRBJ1-3,TRBV18,13,CASSPGRGNTIYF
TRBJ2-1,TRBV7-2,18,CASSSSPGVGLGYNEQFF
TRBJ2-2,TRBV5-4,16,CASRPGLAGRTGELFF
TRBJ2-1,TRBV7-2,13,CASSLLLEDEQFF
TRBJ1-2,TRBV9,13,CASSVTGTDGYTF
TRBJ1-1,TRBV13,12,CASSLELTKAFF
TRBJ1-2,TRBV30,13,CAWTGTGSVGYTF
TRBJ2-1,TRBV28,16,CASSLILIVGYNEQFF
TRBJ1-6,TRBV6-5,15,CASRGIRAPNSPLHF
TRBJ2-7,TRBV6-1,14,CASSLRVGTYEQYF
TRBJ1-5,TRBV6-9,15,CASSYLPGSDQPQHF
TRBJ2-2,TRBV9,13,CASSATPTGELFF
TRBJ1-4,TRBV18,14,CASSTGGGGEKLFF
TRBJ2-1,TRBV11-2,15,CASSLEATNRHEQFF
TRBJ1-5,TRBV19,16,CASSIDPGGRNQPQHF
TRBJ2-2,TRBV6-1,13,CASGQLNTGELFF
TRBJ2-1,TRBV6-6,14,CASSYAPPGDEQFF
TRBJ1-2,TRBV5-4,13,CASSREGNYGYTF
TRBJ1-5,TRBV19,15,CASSIALGGNQPQHF
TRBJ2-1,TRBV5-1,18,CASSLRYYSESSYNEQFF
TRBJ1-3,TRBV28,15,CASIPTGYSGNTIYF
TRBJ2-1,TRBV29-1,13,CSVYRDSYNEQFF
TRBJ1-5,TRBV18,14,CASSTGDSNQPQHF
TRBJ2-7,TRBV29-1,15,CSVDGLEGGPPEQYF
TRBJ1-5,TRBV19,14,CASSRLLSNQPQHF
TRBJ1-2,TRBV19,17,CASSITHRLAAGYGYTF
TRBJ2-2,TRBV7-3,15,CASSPGTANTGELFF
TRBJ1-2,TRBV6-5,15,CASSSQRQGANGYTF
TRBJ1-2,TRBV19,14,CAGKSTGANYGYTF
TRBJ1-1,TRBV29-1,13,CSVGDRGNTEAFF
TRBJ1-3,TRBV7-2,13,CASSSAWANTIYF
TRBJ1-1,TRBV19,14,CASSITPTNTEAFF
TRBJ1-5,TRBV29-1,13,CSVGGGEEQPQHF
TRBJ2-2,TRBV9,17,CASSVGGSGGTTGELFF
TRBJ2-7,TRBV6-4,14,CASSVLAGVGEQYF
TRBJ2-7,TRBV5-1,15,CASSGRDAGPYEQYF
TRBJ1-6,TRBV30,13,CAWGDFGNSPLHF
TRBJ2-1,TRBV18,13,CASSPSRENEQFF
TRBJ2-2,TRBV27,16,CASSPIDRSITGELFF
TRBJ1-4,TRBV6-6,15,CASSVDLGANEKLFF
TRBJ1-4,TRBV7-2,15,CASSLEGTVGEKLFF
TRBJ1-4,TRBV19,13,CASIRRGDEKLFF
TRBJ2-3,TRBV19,14,CASRLGGVTDTQYF
TRBJ2-7,TRBV5-6,17,CASSLPGTGASSYEQYF
TRBJ1-5,TRBV27,13,CASSLSWTEPQHF
TRBJ1-2,TRBV7-8,15,CASSSRRGSNYGYTF
TRBJ2-1,TRBV19,15,CASTILAGGHNEQFF
TRBJ2-7,TRBV5-1,18,CASRPVYRAQLRSYEQYF
TRBJ2-3,TRBV6-1,13,CASMGAGPDTQYF
TRBJ1-2,TRBV2,16,CASLGQGRPYNYGYTF
TRBJ2-1,TRBV7-3,18,CASSLSPLAGGLYNEQFF
TRBJ1-2,TRBV6-5,16,CASSYSMSADMSGYTF
TRBJ1-1,TRBV6-5,14,CASERQNMNTEAFF
TRBJ1-5,TRBV29-1,12,CSIQEAKGPQHF